Included here is one TCR beta chain sequence, with context. The CDR3 length is 16 residues. Germline V gene sequence: CDR1 SGHAT, CDR2 FQDESV (reference sequence). With 4 bases clipped from V and 5 bases from J, the junction kept 10 bases outside the gene matches. Data came from immunoSEQ multiplex PCR; TCRdb stores just in-frame clones and leaves some out. The sample has hundreds of thousands of clones, about 98% seen once; the top ten hold 0.3%. The sample is drawn from a study of shared clonotypes between healthy human individuals. Looking at the study overall: Samples came from two female and a few male donors aged 18 to 49.

As defined, naive CD8 cells were CD45RO-negative and positively selected for CCR7, with terminally differentiated effector memory CD45RA+ cells excluded. The chain carries TRBV11-1 and TRBJ2-7; 11 bases are a match to TRBD2. The sequenced sample was naive CD8+ T cells sorted from blood. This receptor was identified in a man aged 30 to 45 in good health. In nucleotides, the CDR3 is TGTGCCAGCAGCTCTTTTCTAGCGGGAGGTTCCGACGAGCAGTACTTC. Protein: CASSSFLAGGSDEQYF.